These 5 T cell receptor beta chains came from one sample sequenced in a study of cytomegalovirus exposure and HLA in healthy donors. Primers for the PCR totalled 60 Vbeta and 13 Jbeta. TCRdb keeps only in-frame clones here, not all; method: immunoSEQ multiplex PCR. This repertoire shows more than 110,000 clones, about 76% found once; its top ten account for 2.5% to 3.5%. The sequenced sample consisted of PBMCs. All receptors derive from a female donor in good health and CMV-seronegative.

This clone has at least ten counts. The chain links TRBV6-1 to TRBJ2-7; no reliable D call. The CDR3 is 13 residues long. Trimming cost V 6 bases and J 5 bases, with 14 bases left between them. Germline V gene data show CDR1 as MNHNS and CDR2 as SASEGT. The CDR3 region is CASRRLQIHEQYF. The CDR3 DNA sequence: TGTGCCAGCAGACGCCTGCAGATCCACGAGCAGTACTTC.

The chain carries TRBV28 and TRBJ1-2; D may be TRBD1 (5 bases). Trimming cost V 2 bases and J 4 bases, with 17 bases left between them. The CDR3 has 16 residues. Germline loops: CDR1 MDHEN, CDR2 SYDVKM. CDR3 in amino acids: CASSLPARAGPYGYTF. DNA of the CDR3: TGTGCCAGCAGTTTACCCGCCCGGGCAGGGCCCTATGGCTACACCTTC.

V and J are TRBV10-3 and TRBJ2-7; no clear D gene. V shed 2 bases and J shed 0 bases, with 5 bases lying between them. Germline V gene sequence: CDR1 ENHRY, CDR2 SYGVKD. The CDR3 consists of 13 residues. CDR3 DNA: TGTGCCATCAGTGAGACCAGCTCCTACGAGCAGTACTTC. Its protein is CAISETSSYEQYF.

This chain uses TRBV9 with TRBJ2-3; D is unresolved. Germline CDR1 reads SGDLS; CDR2 reads YYNGEE. The CDR3 is made up of 15 amino acids. V lost 1 base and J 5 bases, leaving 14 bases between the germline ends. The CDR3 protein is CASSVQGVQGDTQYF. The DNA for the CDR3 is TGTGCCAGCAGCGTACAAGGAGTACAAGGAGATACGCAGTATTTT.

This clone turned up a few times. J is TRBJ1-1 and V is TRBV6-5; D unclear. Looked up from germline, CDR1 is MNHEY and CDR2 is SVGAGI. V shed 2 bases and J shed 5 bases, with 12 bases lying between them. The CDR3 extends over 14 amino acids. The CDR3 DNA sequence: TGTGCCAGCAGTTACAAGAGTCATCGAACTGAAGCTTTCTTT. Amino acids: CASSYKSHRTEAFF.